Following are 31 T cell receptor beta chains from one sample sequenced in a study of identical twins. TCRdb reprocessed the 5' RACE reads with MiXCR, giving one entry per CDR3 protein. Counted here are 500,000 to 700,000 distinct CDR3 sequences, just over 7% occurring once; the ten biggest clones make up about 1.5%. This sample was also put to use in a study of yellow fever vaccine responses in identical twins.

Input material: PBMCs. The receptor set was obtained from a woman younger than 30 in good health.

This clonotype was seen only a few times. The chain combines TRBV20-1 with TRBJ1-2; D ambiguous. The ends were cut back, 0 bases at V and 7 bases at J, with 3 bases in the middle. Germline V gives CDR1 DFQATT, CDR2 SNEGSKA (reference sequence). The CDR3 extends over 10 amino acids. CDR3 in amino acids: CSARESGYTF. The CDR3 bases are TGCAGTGCTAGAGAGAGTGGCTACACCTTC.

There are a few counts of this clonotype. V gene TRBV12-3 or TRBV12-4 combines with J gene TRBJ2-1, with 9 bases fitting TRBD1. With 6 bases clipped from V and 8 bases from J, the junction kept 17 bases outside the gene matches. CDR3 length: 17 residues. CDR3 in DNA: TGTGCCAGCAGCCTACTACCCCCGGGACAGGGCTTTTATGAGCAGTTCTTC. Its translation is CASSLLPPGQGFYEQFF.

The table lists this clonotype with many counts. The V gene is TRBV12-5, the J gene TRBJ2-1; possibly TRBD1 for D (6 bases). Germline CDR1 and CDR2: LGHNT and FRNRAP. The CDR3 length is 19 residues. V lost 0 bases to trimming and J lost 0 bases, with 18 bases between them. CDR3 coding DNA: TGTGCTAGTGGTTTGGTAAAAAAGGACAGCATCTACTCCTACAATGAGCAGTTCTTC. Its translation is CASGLVKKDSIYSYNEQFF.

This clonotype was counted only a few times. The CDR3 coding sequence is TGTGCCATCGGAGTGCGACAGGCCTACTCCTACGAGCAGTACTTC. This gives the protein CAIGVRQAYSYEQYF. The rearrangement links TRBV10-3 to TRBJ2-7; TRBD1 might be the D (6 bases). The CDR3 covers 15 residues. V gave up 8 bases and J gave up 0 bases, with 17 bases separating them. From germline, CDR1 is ENHRY and CDR2 SYGVKD.

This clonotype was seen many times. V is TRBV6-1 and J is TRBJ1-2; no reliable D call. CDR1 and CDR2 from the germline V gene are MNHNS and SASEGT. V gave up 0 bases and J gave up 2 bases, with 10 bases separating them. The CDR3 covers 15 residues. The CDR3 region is CASSEAGSTNYGYTF. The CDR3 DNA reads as TGTGCCAGCAGTGAAGCTGGAAGTACAAACTATGGCTACACCTTC.

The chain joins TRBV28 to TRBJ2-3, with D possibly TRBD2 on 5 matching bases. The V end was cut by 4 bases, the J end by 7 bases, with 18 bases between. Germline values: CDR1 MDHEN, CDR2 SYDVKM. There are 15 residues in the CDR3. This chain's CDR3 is CASSSDSLLTYTQYF. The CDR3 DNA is TGTGCCAGCAGTTCGGACTCGTTGTTAACATATACGCAGTATTTT.

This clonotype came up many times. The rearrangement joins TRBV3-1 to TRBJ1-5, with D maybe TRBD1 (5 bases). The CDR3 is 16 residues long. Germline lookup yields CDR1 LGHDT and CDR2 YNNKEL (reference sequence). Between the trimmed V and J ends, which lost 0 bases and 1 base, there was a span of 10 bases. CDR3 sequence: CASSQDGAGSNQPQHF. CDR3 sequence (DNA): TGTGCCAGCAGCCAAGATGGGGCAGGGAGCAATCAGCCCCAGCATTTT.

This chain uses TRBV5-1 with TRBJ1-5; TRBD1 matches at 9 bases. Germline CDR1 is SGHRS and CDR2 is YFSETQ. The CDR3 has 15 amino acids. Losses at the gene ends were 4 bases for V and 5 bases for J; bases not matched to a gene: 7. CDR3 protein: CASSPGQGMYQPQHF. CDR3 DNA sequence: TGCGCCAGCAGCCCGGGACAGGGAATGTATCAGCCCCAGCATTTT.

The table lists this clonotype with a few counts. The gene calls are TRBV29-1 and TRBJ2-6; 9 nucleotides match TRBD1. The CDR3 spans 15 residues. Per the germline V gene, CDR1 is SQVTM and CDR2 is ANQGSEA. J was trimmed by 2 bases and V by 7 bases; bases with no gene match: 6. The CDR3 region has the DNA TGCAGCGCCGCACAGGGGGCGGCTGGGGCCAACGTCCTGACTTTC. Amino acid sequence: CSAAQGAAGANVLTF. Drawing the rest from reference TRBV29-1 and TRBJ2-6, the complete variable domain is SAVISQKPSRDICQRGTSLTIQCQVDSQVTMMFWYRQQPGQSLTLIATANQGSEATYESGFVIDKFPISRPNLTFSTLTVSNMSPEDSSIYLCSAAQGAAGANVLTFGAGSRLTVL.

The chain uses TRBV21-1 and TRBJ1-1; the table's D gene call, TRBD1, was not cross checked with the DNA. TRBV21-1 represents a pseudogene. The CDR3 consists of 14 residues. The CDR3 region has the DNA TGTGCCAGCAGCAGGTTGCAGGGGAGCACTGAAGCTTTCTTT. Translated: CASSRLQGSTEAFF.

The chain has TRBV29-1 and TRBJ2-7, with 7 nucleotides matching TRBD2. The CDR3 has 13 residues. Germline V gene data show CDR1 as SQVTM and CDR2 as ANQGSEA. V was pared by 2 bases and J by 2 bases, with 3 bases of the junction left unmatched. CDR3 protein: CSVESGGPYEQYF. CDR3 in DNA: TGCAGCGTTGAATCGGGGGGACCCTACGAGCAGTACTTC.

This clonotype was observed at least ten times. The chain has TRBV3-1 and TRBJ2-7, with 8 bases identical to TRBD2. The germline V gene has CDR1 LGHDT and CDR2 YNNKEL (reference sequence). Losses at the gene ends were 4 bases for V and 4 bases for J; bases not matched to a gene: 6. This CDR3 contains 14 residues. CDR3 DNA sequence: TGTGCCAGCAGCCCTTTAGCGGGACATTACGAGCAGTACTTC. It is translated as CASSPLAGHYEQYF.

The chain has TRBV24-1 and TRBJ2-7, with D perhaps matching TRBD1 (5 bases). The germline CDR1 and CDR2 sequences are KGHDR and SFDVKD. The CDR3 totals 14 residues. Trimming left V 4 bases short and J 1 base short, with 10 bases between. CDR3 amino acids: CATSDNRISYEQYF. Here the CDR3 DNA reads TGTGCCACCAGTGACAACAGGATTTCCTACGAGCAGTACTTC.

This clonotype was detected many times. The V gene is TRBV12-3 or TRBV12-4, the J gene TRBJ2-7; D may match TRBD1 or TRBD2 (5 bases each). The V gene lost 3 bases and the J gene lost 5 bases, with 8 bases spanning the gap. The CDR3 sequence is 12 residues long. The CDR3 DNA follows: TGTGCCAGCAGTTTTGGGGGACACGAGCAGTACTTC. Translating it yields CASSFGGHEQYF.

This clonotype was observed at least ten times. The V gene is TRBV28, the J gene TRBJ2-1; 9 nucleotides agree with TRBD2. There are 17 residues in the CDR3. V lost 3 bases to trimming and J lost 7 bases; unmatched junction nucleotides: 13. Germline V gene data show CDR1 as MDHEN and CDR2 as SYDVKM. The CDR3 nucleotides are TGTGCCAGCAGTTTCACCTCCCTAGCGGGAACTGGGAATGAGCAGTTCTTC. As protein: CASSFTSLAGTGNEQFF.

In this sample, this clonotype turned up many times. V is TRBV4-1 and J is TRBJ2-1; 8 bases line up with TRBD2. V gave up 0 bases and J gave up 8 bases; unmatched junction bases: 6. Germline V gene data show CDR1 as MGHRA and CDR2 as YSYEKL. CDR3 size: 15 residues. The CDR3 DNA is TGCGCCAGCAGCCAAGATCGGACTAGCAGGGATGAGCAGTTCTTC. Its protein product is CASSQDRTSRDEQFF.

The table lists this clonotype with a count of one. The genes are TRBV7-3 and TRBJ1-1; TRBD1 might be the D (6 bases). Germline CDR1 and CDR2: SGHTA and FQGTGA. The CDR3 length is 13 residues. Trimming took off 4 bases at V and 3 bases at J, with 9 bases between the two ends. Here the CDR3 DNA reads TGTGCCAGCAGCTATCACAGGGACACTGAAGCTTTCTTT. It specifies CASSYHRDTEAFF.

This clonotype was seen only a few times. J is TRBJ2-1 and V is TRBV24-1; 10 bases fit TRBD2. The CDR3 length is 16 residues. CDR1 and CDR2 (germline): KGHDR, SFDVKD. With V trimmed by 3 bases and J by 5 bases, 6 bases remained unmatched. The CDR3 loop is CATSDPGTSADNEQFF. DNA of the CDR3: TGTGCCACCAGTGATCCCGGGACTAGCGCAGACAATGAGCAGTTCTTC.

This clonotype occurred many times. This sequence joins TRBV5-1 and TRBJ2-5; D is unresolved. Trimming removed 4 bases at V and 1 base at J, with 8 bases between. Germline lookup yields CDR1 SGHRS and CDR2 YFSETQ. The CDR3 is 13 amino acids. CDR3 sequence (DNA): TGCGCCAGCAGCCCCCGCAGCCAAGAGACCCAGTACTTC. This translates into CASSPRSQETQYF.

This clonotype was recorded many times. The CDR3 DNA reads as TGTGCCACCTATGGGACGGGCCAAGAGACCCAGTACTTC. Amino acids: CATYGTGQETQYF. The gene calls are TRBV2 and TRBJ2-5; tentatively, D is TRBD1 or TRBD2 (5 bases each). The CDR3 covers 13 residues. The V end lost 10 bases, the J end lost 1 base, and 13 bases lay between the germline ends. Germline-derived CDR1 and CDR2 are SNHLY and FYNNEI.

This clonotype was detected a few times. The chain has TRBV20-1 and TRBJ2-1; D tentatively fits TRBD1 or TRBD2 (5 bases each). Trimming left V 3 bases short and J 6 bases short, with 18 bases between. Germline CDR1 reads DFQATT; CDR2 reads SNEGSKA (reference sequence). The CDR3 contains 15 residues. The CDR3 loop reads CSARFPGLVGNEQFF. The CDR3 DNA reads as TGCAGTGCTAGGTTTCCGGGGCTAGTCGGCAATGAGCAGTTCTTC.

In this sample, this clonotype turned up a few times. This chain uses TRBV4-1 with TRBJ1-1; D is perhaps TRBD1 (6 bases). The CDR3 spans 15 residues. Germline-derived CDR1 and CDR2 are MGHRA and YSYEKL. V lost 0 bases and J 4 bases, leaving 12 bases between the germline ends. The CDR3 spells CASSQDPQDSTEAFF. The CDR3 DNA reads TGCGCCAGCAGCCAAGATCCCCAGGACAGCACTGAAGCTTTCTTT.

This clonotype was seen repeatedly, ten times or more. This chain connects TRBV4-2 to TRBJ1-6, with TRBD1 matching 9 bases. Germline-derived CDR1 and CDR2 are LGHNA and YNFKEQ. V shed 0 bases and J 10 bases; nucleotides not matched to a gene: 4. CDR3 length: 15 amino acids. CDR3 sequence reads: CASSQEGQGPSPLHF. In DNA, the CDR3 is TGTGCCAGCAGCCAAGAGGGACAGGGACCGTCACCCCTCCACTTT.

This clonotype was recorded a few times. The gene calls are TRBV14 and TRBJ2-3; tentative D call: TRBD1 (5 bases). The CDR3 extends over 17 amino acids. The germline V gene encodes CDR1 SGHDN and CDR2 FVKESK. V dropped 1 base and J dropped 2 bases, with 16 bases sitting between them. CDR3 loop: CASSQGWTSRFTDTQYF. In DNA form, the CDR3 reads TGTGCCAGCAGCCAAGGGTGGACATCCAGATTCACAGATACGCAGTATTTT.

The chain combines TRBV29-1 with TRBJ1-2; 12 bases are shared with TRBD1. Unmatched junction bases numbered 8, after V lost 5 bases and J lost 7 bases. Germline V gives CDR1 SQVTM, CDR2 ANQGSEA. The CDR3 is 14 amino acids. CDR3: CSVQPGQGARGYTF. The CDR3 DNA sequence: TGCAGCGTTCAGCCGGGACAGGGGGCACGTGGCTACACCTTC.

The CDR3 DNA follows: TGCGCCAGCCCCTCGGGGGTCACGAACACCGGGGAGCTGTTTTTT. This codes for CASPSGVTNTGELFF. The rearrangement uses TRBV5-1 and TRBJ2-2, with a possible D match to TRBD2 (6 bases). Germline assignment: CDR1 SGHRS and CDR2 YFSETQ. The length of the CDR3 is 15 residues. Trimming took off 7 bases at V and 0 bases at J, with 13 bases between the two ends.

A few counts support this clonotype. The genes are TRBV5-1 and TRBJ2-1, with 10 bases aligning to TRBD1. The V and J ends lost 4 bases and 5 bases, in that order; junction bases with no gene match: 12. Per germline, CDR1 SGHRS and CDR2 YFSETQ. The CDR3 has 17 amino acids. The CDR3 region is CASSRITGTGDDNEQFF. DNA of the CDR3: TGCGCCAGCAGCCGAATAACCGGGACAGGGGATGACAATGAGCAGTTCTTC.

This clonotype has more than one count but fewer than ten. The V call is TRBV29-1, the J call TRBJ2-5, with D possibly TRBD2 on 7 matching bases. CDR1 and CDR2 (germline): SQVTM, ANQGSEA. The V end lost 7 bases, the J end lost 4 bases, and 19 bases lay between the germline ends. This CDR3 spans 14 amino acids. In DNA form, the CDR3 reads TGCAGCGCTGCCCCGGGGGGCGGGAGAGAGACCCAGTACTTC. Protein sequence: CSAAPGGGRETQYF.

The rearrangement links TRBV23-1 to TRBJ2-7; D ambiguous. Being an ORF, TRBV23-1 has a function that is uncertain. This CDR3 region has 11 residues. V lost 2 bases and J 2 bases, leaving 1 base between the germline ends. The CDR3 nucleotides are TGCGCCAGCAGTCAAACCTACGAGCAGTACGTC. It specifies CASSQTYEQYV.

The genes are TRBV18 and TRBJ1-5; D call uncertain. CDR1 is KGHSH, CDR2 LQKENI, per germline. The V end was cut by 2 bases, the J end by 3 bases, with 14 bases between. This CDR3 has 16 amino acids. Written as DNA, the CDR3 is TGTGCCAGCTCACCATCGAGCCAATTTACCAATCAGCCCCAGCATTTT. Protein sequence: CASSPSSQFTNQPQHF.

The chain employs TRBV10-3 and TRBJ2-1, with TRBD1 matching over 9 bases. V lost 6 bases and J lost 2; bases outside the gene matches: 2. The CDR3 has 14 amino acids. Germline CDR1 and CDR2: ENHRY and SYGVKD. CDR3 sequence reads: CAISRQGAYNEQFF. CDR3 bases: TGTGCCATCAGCCGACAGGGGGCCTACAATGAGCAGTTCTTC.